These T cell receptor beta chains were read from a single sample in a study of blood T cell repertoires in COVID-19. TCRdb keeps only in-frame clones here, not all; method: immunoSEQ multiplex PCR. The sample lists 130,000 to 150,000 clones, more than 65% occurring once. The specimen sequenced was peripheral blood. The receptor source for this set is a man aged 55 to 70 with active or convalescent COVID-19. The CDR3 runs from the conserved cysteine through the conserved F or W. A D gene is named only where the DNA matches it firmly. Clone sizes are given selectively: once, few, many, or a class where the clone is expanded.

TRBJ2-1 | - | - | TRBV15 | TGTGCCACCAGCGGCGGTTACCCCTACAATGAGCAGTTCTTC | CATSGGYPYNEQFF
TRBJ2-3 | TRBD2 | - | TRBV6-2/TRBV6-3 | TGTGCCAGCAGTACACTAGCGGATACGCAGTATTTT | CASSTLADTQYF
TRBJ1-2 | - | - | TRBV12-3/TRBV12-4 | TGTGCCAGCAGTGGACGGACTGACTATGGCTACACCTTC | CASSGRTDYGYTF
TRBJ1-1 | - | few | TRBV7-9 | TGTGCCAGCAGCTCACCCAGGGGTTCGGCGACTGAAGCTTTCTTT | CASSSPRGSATEAFF
TRBJ2-1 | - | - | TRBV6-2/TRBV6-3 | TGTGCCAGCAGCCTCAACAGGGTGAAGCAGTTCTTC | CASSLNRVKQFF
TRBJ1-2 | - | few | TRBV5-6 | TGTGCCAGCAGGCCGCTCGCCAAACTAAACTATGGCTACACCTTC | CASRPLAKLNYGYTF
TRBJ1-6 | - | few | TRBV27 | TGTGCCAGCAGTTCCAGGGTTTCACCCCTCCACTTT | CASSSRVSPLHF
TRBJ2-1 | TRBD2 | once | TRBV7-7 | TGTGCTAGCAGCTTAGCGGGGGGAACCTACAATGAGCAGTTCTTC | CASSLAGGTYNEQFF
TRBJ1-2 | TRBD1 | - | TRBV5-1 | TGCGCCAGCAGCTTGGTGCGGGGACAGGGGGTCTATGGCTACACCTTC | CASSLVRGQGVYGYTF
TRBJ1-4 | - | - | TRBV5-1 | TGCGCCAGCACCCTCGGCAACGGGGAAAAACTGTTTTTT | CASTLGNGEKLFF
TRBJ2-1 | TRBD2 | - | TRBV19 | TGTGCCAGTAGTGGGCGGGAGGGGAATGAGCAGTTCTTC | CASSGREGNEQFF
TRBJ2-7 | - | - | TRBV4-3 | TGCGCCAGCAGCCAAGGTCAGAGGGATTCAACCGTCCACGAGCAGTACTTC | CASSQGQRDSTVHEQYF
TRBJ2-3 | TRBD2 | - | TRBV18 | TGTGCCAGCTCACCAATGCAAGCGGGAGGCACAGATACGCAGTATTTT | CASSPMQAGGTDTQYF
TRBJ2-1 | TRBD1 | - | TRBV9 | TGTGCCAGCAGCCCGAGACAGGGTACCTACAATGAGCAGTTCTTC | CASSPRQGTYNEQFF
TRBJ1-2 | - | - | TRBV3-1/TRBV3-2 | TGTGCCAGCAGCGCGGACACTAACTATGGCTACACCTTC | CASSADTNYGYTF
TRBJ2-3 | TRBD2 | - | TRBV7-9 | TGTGCCAGCAGCTTAGGCGGGACTAGCGGCACAGATACGCAGTATTTT | CASSLGGTSGTDTQYF
TRBJ1-1 | - | - | TRBV4-3 | TGCGCCAGCAGCCAAGCTGACACTGAAGCTTTCTTT | CASSQADTEAFF
TRBJ2-7 | - | - | TRBV12-3/TRBV12-4 | TGTGCCAGCAGTTTCGGGGGGCTCGGGTACTTC | CASSFGGLGYF
TRBJ1-3 | TRBD1 | - | TRBV12-3/TRBV12-4 | TGTGCCAGCACCTGGACAGGGCCAAACACCATATATTTT | CASTWTGPNTIYF
TRBJ1-1 | TRBD1 | few | TRBV6-5 | TGTGCCAGCAGGAGACAGGGGAAAGCTTTCTTT | CASRRQGKAFF
TRBJ2-2 | TRBD2 | - | TRBV13 | TGTGCCAGCACCCTAAGCGGGGGGAGACCGAACACCGGGGAGCTGTTTTTT | CASTLSGGRPNTGELFF
TRBJ1-6 | TRBD1 | - | TRBV6-5 | TGTGCCAGCAGTTACGACAGGGTTTCAGGTTCACCCCTCCACTTT | CASSYDRVSGSPLHF
TRBJ1-5 | - | - | TRBV6-2/TRBV6-3 | TGTGCCAGCAGTTACTCCCGACAGGTAGGGGGTCAGCCCCAGCATTTT | CASSYSRQVGGQPQHF
TRBJ2-5 | TRBD2 | - | TRBV6-5 | TGTGCCAGCAGCTTAGCGGGGGCGCTGGAGACCCAGTACTTC | CASSLAGALETQYF
TRBJ2-6 | - | - | TRBV30 | TGTGCCTGGATGAGTGGGCTTGGTTTCTCTGGGGCCAACGTCCTGACTTTC | CAWMSGLGFSGANVLTF
TRBJ2-3 | - | - | TRBV9 | TGTGCCAGCAGCGTAGATGGGGCCTCAGATACGCAGTATTTT | CASSVDGASDTQYF
TRBJ1-3 | - | few | TRBV7-6 | TGTGCCAGCAGCTTAGGGCAAACAGGGCTCGGAAACACCATATATTTT | CASSLGQTGLGNTIYF
TRBJ1-1 | - | - | TRBV7-9 | TGTGCCAACGTACCCGGGGAACTGAACACTGAAGCTTTCTTT | CANVPGELNTEAFF
TRBJ2-6 | - | - | TRBV18 | TGTGCCAGCTCACCACTGACTGGTGTCCTCTCTGGGGCCAACGTCCTGACTTTC | CASSPLTGVLSGANVLTF
TRBJ2-7 | TRBD2 | once | TRBV2 | TGTGCCAGCAAGGAGGAGCGGGGGACCTACGAGCAGTACTTC | CASKEERGTYEQYF
TRBJ2-2 | TRBD2 | - | TRBV7-8 | TGTGCCAGCAGCTTTTCTAGCGGGAGTACCGGGGAGCTGTTTTTT | CASSFSSGSTGELFF
TRBJ2-1 | TRBD2 | - | TRBV18 | TGTGCCAGCTCACCCGGGAGCGGGGGGTCCTCCTACAATGAGCAGTTCTTC | CASSPGSGGSSYNEQFF
TRBJ1-4 | TRBD1 | many | TRBV19 | TGTGCCAGTAGTTTCTCCCCGGGGACAGTGGATTTCGGGGAAAAACTGTTTTTT | CASSFSPGTVDFGEKLFF
TRBJ2-5 | - | medium-sized | TRBV14 | TGTGCCAGCAGCCAAGAGCAGGGACTGCAGCAAGAGACCCAGTACTTC | CASSQEQGLQQETQYF
TRBJ1-2 | - | - | TRBV10-3 | TGTGCCATCAGGGCGACAGAAAACTATGGCTACACCTTC | CAIRATENYGYTF
TRBJ2-1 | TRBD1 | - | TRBV4-1 | TGCGCCAGCAGCCCGACCGGGACAGGGGACAATGAGCAGTTCTTC | CASSPTGTGDNEQFF
TRBJ1-5 | - | - | TRBV27 | TGTGCCAGCAGTTTATCGACAGACAGCAATCAGCCCCAGCATTTT | CASSLSTDSNQPQHF
TRBJ1-2 | TRBD1 | few | TRBV19 | TGTGCCAGTAGCCCTAGACAGGGCCCTGGCTACACCTTC | CASSPRQGPGYTF
TRBJ1-1 | TRBD1 | - | TRBV11-3 | TGTGCCAGCAGCTCACCGCCCGGGACAGGGGGCACTGAAGCTTTCTTT | CASSSPPGTGGTEAFF
TRBJ1-4 | - | once | TRBV15 | TGTGCCACCAGCGGACGTCGGGGTGCAACTAATGAAAAACTGTTTTTT | CATSGRRGATNEKLFF
TRBJ2-2 | TRBD1 | few | TRBV7-7 | TGTGCTAGCAGCCGCACCGGGACAGGGAGAACCGGGGAGCTGTTTTTT | CASSRTGTGRTGELFF
TRBJ1-2 | TRBD1 | - | TRBV5-6 | TGTGCCAGCAGCTTGGGACAGGGCCAGGACTATGGCTACACCTTC | CASSLGQGQDYGYTF
TRBJ1-1 | - | once | TRBV29-1 | TGCAGCGTTGATCCCCCGTTAGGGGGGAACACTGAAGCTTTCTTT | CSVDPPLGGNTEAFF
TRBJ1-6 | TRBD1 | - | TRBV7-2 | TGTGCCAGCAGCTTAGCACAGGGACAGGGATTTCGACCCCTCCACTTT | CASSLAQGQGFRPLHF
TRBJ1-5 | - | - | TRBV19 | - | CASSLFGQGNQPQHF
TRBJ2-5 | - | - | TRBV5-1 | TGCGCCAGCAGCTTGGCCGTAGGGGTCGAGACCCAGTACTTC | CASSLAVGVETQYF
TRBJ2-7 | - | - | TRBV4-1 | TGCGCCAGCAGCCCCCTAGGGGAAAAAAGAACCTACGAGCAGTACTTC | CASSPLGEKRTYEQYF
TRBJ2-5 | TRBD1 | - | TRBV9 | TGTGCCAGCAGCGTGTCCCCGGCAGGGGGACAAGAGACCCAGTACTTC | CASSVSPAGGQETQYF
TRBJ2-1 | - | - | TRBV3-1/TRBV3-2 | TGTGCCAGCAGCCAAGATCAGCAAGCGGTCTACAATGAGCAGTTCTTC | CASSQDQQAVYNEQFF
TRBJ1-2 | TRBD1 | - | TRBV19 | TGTGCCAGTAGTATTGGACAGGGTATTTATGGCTACACCTTC | CASSIGQGIYGYTF
TRBJ2-1 | - | - | TRBV27 | TGTGCCAGCAGTTTAGGAGGGTCTGAGCAGTTCTTC | CASSLGGSEQFF
TRBJ2-3 | TRBD2 | - | TRBV11-2 | TGTGCCAGCAGCTTCCCGGGAGGGCTTCGCACAGATACGCAGTATTTT | CASSFPGGLRTDTQYF